The 8 T cell receptor beta chains listed next were all sequenced from one sample in a study of blood T cell repertoires in COVID-19. Libraries were prepared by immunoSEQ multiplex PCR; TCRdb keeps only in-frame clonotypes and omits some of them. The sample lists over 70,000 clones; over 65% were seen once. The sample comprised peripheral blood. The receptors come from an older woman with acute or convalescent COVID-19.

The rearrangement uses TRBV14 and TRBJ2-2; 8 bases agree with TRBD1. The junction had 8 bases not matched to a gene; V was cut back by 4 bases and J by 4 bases. The CDR3 covers 16 residues. From germline, CDR1 is SGHDN and CDR2 FVKESK. CDR3 bases: TGTGCCAGCAGCCGTTGGACAGGGACGAGCACCGGGGAGCTGTTTTTT. It codes for CASSRWTGTSTGELFF.

The table lists this clone with a few counts. The J gene is TRBJ1-2, the V gene TRBV4-1; TRBD1 matches 8 bases. Germline-derived CDR1 and CDR2 are MGHRA and YSYEKL. V lost 4 bases to trimming and J lost 5 bases; unmatched junction nucleotides: 9. There are 15 residues in the CDR3. This CDR3 is CASSPDRGRDYGYTF. Here the CDR3 DNA reads TGCGCCAGCAGCCCTGACAGGGGAAGAGATTATGGCTACACCTTC.

This rearrangement joins TRBV7-9 to TRBJ1-3, with 7 nucleotides matching TRBD1. Germline assignment: CDR1 SEHNR and CDR2 FQNEAQ (reference sequence). The ends lost 5 bases at V and 0 bases at J; junction bases unmatched: 7. This CDR3 comprises 16 residues. Written as DNA, the CDR3 is TGTGCCAGCAGCCCAAAGACAGGGTTCTCTGGAAACACCATATATTTT. Its translation is CASSPKTGFSGNTIYF. Supplemented by reference TRBV7-9 and TRBJ1-3, the full variable domain reads DTGVSQNPRHKITKRGQNVTFRCDPISEHNRLYWYRQTLGQGPEFLTYFQNEAQLEKSRLLSDRFSAERPKGSFSTLEIQRTEQGDSAMYLCASSPKTGFSGNTIYFGEGSWLTVV.

The CDR3 bases are TGTGCCAGCAGCAAACAGGGTCCAAGACAGCCCCAGCATTTT. This encodes CASSKQGPRQPQHF. The gene calls are TRBV11-2 and TRBJ1-5; D possibly corresponds to TRBD1 (6 bases). Germline lookup yields CDR1 SGHAT and CDR2 FQNNGV. CDR3 size: 14 residues. Trimming took off 5 bases at V and 7 bases at J, with 15 bases between the two ends.

This clone turned up a few times. The chain joins TRBV27 to TRBJ2-3, with a tentative D call TRBD1 (6 bases). The CDR3 spans 16 residues. Germline V gene lookup returns CDR1 MNHEY and CDR2 SMNVEV (reference sequence). Trimming removed 0 bases from V and 4 bases from J, with 14 bases in between. Here the CDR3 reads CASSLSTGMVADTQYF. The CDR3 coding sequence is TGTGCCAGCAGTTTATCCACAGGGATGGTGGCAGATACGCAGTATTTT.

The chain recombines TRBV5-5 with TRBJ2-1; D unresolved. V was pared by 2 bases and J by 4 bases, with 13 bases between. CDR1 and CDR2 from the germline V gene are SGHKS and YYEKEE (reference sequence). The CDR3 is 15 residues long. The CDR3 nucleotides read TGTGCCAGCAGCTTCGGGTTGGTCCCTTACAATGAGCAGTTCTTC. Its protein is CASSFGLVPYNEQFF.

The chain joins TRBV19 to TRBJ1-4; maybe TRBD1 (5 bases). CDR1 is LNHDA and CDR2 is SQIVND in the germline V gene (reference sequence). Trimming removed 6 bases from V and 8 bases from J, with 13 bases in between. The CDR3 sequence is 13 residues long. For the CDR3, the DNA is TGTGCCAGTAGAAGGGGATTTAGGGAAAAACTGTTTTTT. Translating it yields CASRRGFREKLFF. Using reference TRBV19 and TRBJ1-4 for the parts outside the CDR3, the full variable domain is DGGITQSPKYLFRKEGQNVTLSCEQNLNHDAMYWYRQDPGQGLRLIYYSQIVNDFQKGDIAEGYSVSREKKESFPLTVTSAQKNPTAFYLCASRRGFREKLFFGSGTQLSVL.

The chain employs TRBV6-1 and TRBJ1-2; D may be TRBD1 (6 bases). The V and J ends lost 0 bases and 1 base respectively, with 15 bases between them. Germline lookup yields CDR1 MNHNS and CDR2 SASEGT. The length of the CDR3 is 17 residues. Here the CDR3 DNA reads TGTGCCAGCAGTGAAGCGGGGGGGCTAAGTCTTAACTATGGCTACACCTTC. Translating gives CASSEAGGLSLNYGYTF.